Following are 19 T cell receptor beta chains from one sample sequenced in a study of T-cell memory formation after mild COVID-19. TCRdb used MiXCR to reprocess the 5' RACE reads, holding one entry per CDR3 protein. In the table there are around 250,000 distinct CDR3 sequences, 15% to 17% of which are singletons. Sequencing was carried out using PBMCs or a T cell subset sorted from them (not recorded which). The source of these receptors is an adult woman who had mild COVID-19 (a few samples of this study predate the infection). Cell type and time point are not known.

V and J are TRBV15 and TRBJ2-5; the D gene could be TRBD1 or TRBD2 (5 bases each). There are 16 residues in the CDR3. Trimming removed 5 bases from V and 4 bases from J, with 20 bases in between. Germline values: CDR1 LNHNV, CDR2 YYDKDF (reference sequence). The CDR3 region has the DNA TGTGCCACCAGCGGGGGAAGGTTCGGAGTTGGAGAGACCCAGTACTTC. Protein: CATSGGRFGVGETQYF.

The chain carries TRBV30 and TRBJ1-5; D is uncertain. The V and J ends lost 0 bases and 1 base respectively, with 13 bases between them. The CDR3 covers 16 residues. Germline CDR1 GTSNPN, CDR2 SVGIG (reference sequence). The CDR3 protein is CAWSVGPPGSNQPQHF. The CDR3 DNA follows: TGTGCCTGGAGTGTAGGTCCCCCCGGAAGCAATCAGCCCCAGCATTTT.

This clonotype was seen a few times. The chain links TRBV19 to TRBJ2-5; possible D gene TRBD1, 5 bases. V was trimmed by 9 bases and J by 2 bases, leaving 13 bases between them. The germline V gene has CDR1 LNHDA and CDR2 SQIVND (reference sequence). CDR3 length equals 13 residues. DNA for the CDR3: TGTGCCAGCCAAAACAGGTTTCAAGAGACCCAGTACTTC. Its translation is CASQNRFQETQYF. The variable domain in full, with the rest retrieved from reference TRBV19 and TRBJ2-5, is DGGITQSPKYLFRKEGQNVTLSCEQNLNHDAMYWYRQDPGQGLRLIYYSQIVNDFQKGDIAEGYSVSREKKESFPLTVTSAQKNPTAFYLCASQNRFQETQYFGPGTRLLVL.

The V and J genes are TRBV30 and TRBJ2-6; 7 bases map to TRBD2. The germline CDR1 and CDR2 sequences are GTSNPN and SVGIG (reference sequence). With 4 bases clipped from V and 2 bases from J, the junction kept 5 bases outside the gene matches. The CDR3 covers 15 residues. The CDR3 is CAWTGGLTGANVLTF. The DNA for the CDR3 is TGTGCCTGGACGGGGGGACTGACTGGGGCCAACGTCCTGACTTTC.

J is TRBJ2-7 and V is TRBV18, with 9 bases matching TRBD1. The V gene's germline CDR1 is KGHSH and CDR2 LQKENI. The CDR3 contains 16 residues. Germline trimming cut 3 bases from V and 3 bases from J; bases unmatched to any gene: 9. The CDR3 loop is CASSPSTGTGNYEQYF. CDR3 nucleotide sequence: TGTGCCAGCTCACCTTCTACCGGGACAGGGAACTACGAGCAGTACTTC.

The chain employs TRBV20-1 and TRBJ1-5; 10 bases fit TRBD1. The germline CDR1 and CDR2 sequences are DFQATT and SNEGSKA (reference sequence). The junction had 3 bases not matched to a gene; V was cut back by 6 bases and J by 1 base. This CDR3 spans 14 amino acids. The CDR3 sequence: CSAPDRGSNQPQHF. The CDR3 coding sequence is TGCAGTGCACCGGACAGGGGGAGCAATCAGCCCCAGCATTTT.

This clonotype was picked up a small number of times. CDR3 coding DNA: TGTGCCAGCAGCGGAGGATCCGCTAATTCGGGAGAGACCCAGTACTTC. Its protein product is CASSGGSANSGETQYF. The V gene is TRBV28, the J gene TRBJ2-5, with D maybe TRBD2 (5 bases). The CDR3 is made up of 16 amino acids. The V end was cut by 6 bases, the J end by 4 bases, with 21 bases between. Per the germline V gene, CDR1 is MDHEN and CDR2 is SYDVKM.

This clonotype came up a few times. The V call is TRBV5-1, the J call TRBJ2-7, with 7 bases aligning to TRBD2. Germline V gene lookup returns CDR1 SGHRS and CDR2 YFSETQ. The CDR3 is 17 amino acids. The junction had 9 bases not matched to a gene; V was cut back by 0 bases and J by 0 bases. CDR3 DNA sequence: TGCGCCAGCAGCTTGGCGGTGAGGCTAGCGGCCTCCTACGAGCAGTACTTC. Translation: CASSLAVRLAASYEQYF.

This chain joins TRBV20-1 and TRBJ2-1; no firm D call. CDR3 length equals 11 residues. Trimming left V 2 bases short and J 5 bases short, with 4 bases between. Germline loops: CDR1 DFQATT, CDR2 SNEGSKA (reference sequence). This CDR3 is CSARQDNEQFF. CDR3 bases: TGCAGTGCTAGACAGGACAATGAGCAGTTCTTC.

This clonotype was seen only a few times. The chain has TRBV18 and TRBJ1-1; 7 nucleotides align to TRBD1. Germline CDR1 KGHSH, CDR2 LQKENI. The V gene end was trimmed by 5 bases and the J gene end by 8 bases; junction bases not matched to a gene: 5. The CDR3 is made up of 12 amino acids. The CDR3 region is CASSDDREEAFF. CDR3 in DNA: TGTGCCAGCTCAGACGACAGGGAAGAAGCTTTCTTT.

The chain uses TRBV2 and TRBJ2-7; 12 nucleotides agree with TRBD2. Germline V gives CDR1 SNHLY, CDR2 FYNNEI. The CDR3 contains 16 residues. Unmatched junction bases numbered 10, after V lost 4 bases and J lost 6 bases. CDR3 amino acids: CASSVLAGGLGGEQYF. CDR3 coding DNA: TGTGCCAGCAGTGTTCTAGCGGGAGGGCTCGGGGGCGAGCAGTACTTC.

The rearrangement links TRBV4-1 to TRBJ2-3; 9 nucleotides match TRBD2. Germline V gene data show CDR1 as MGHRA and CDR2 as YSYEKL. V lost 3 bases to trimming and J lost 2 bases; unmatched junction nucleotides: 6. This CDR3 is built from 16 residues. The CDR3: CASSQQSSGATDTQYF. In DNA form, the CDR3 reads TGCGCCAGCAGCCAGCAATCTAGCGGGGCCACAGATACGCAGTATTTT.

The rearrangement links TRBV12-3 or TRBV12-4 to TRBJ2-1; the D gene could be TRBD1 or TRBD2 (5 bases each). The CDR3 runs 11 residues. Between the trimmed V and J ends, which lost 2 bases and 12 bases, there was a span of 8 bases. CDR3 region: CASSLMGTQFF. The CDR3 DNA follows: TGTGCCAGCAGTTTAATGGGGACGCAGTTCTTC.

This clonotype was detected ten times or more. The chain employs TRBV29-1 and TRBJ2-3, with 9 bases identical to TRBD2. The CDR3 is made up of 15 amino acids. Per the germline V gene, CDR1 is SQVTM and CDR2 is ANQGSEA. Trimming removed 0 bases from V and 4 bases from J; junction bases left unmatched: 5. The CDR3 DNA follows: TGCAGCGTTGAAGAATCCAGCGGGGGGCCAGATACGCAGTATTTT. Its translation is CSVEESSGGPDTQYF.

This clonotype was counted at least ten times. This chain joins TRBV12-3 or TRBV12-4 and TRBJ2-7; a possible D gene is TRBD1 (6 bases). This CDR3 contains 13 residues. V was trimmed by 3 bases and J by 5 bases, leaving 11 bases between them. CDR3 nucleotide sequence: TGTGCCAGCAGTTTGGGGGCCGGGGACGAGCAGTACTTC. Translating gives CASSLGAGDEQYF.

The chain couples TRBV25-1 to TRBJ1-1; D call uncertain. The germline V gene encodes CDR1 MGHDK and CDR2 SYGVNS. V was trimmed by 5 bases and J by 3 bases, leaving 16 bases between them. The CDR3 has 15 residues. CDR3 sequence reads: CASSPIRKSDTEAFF. The CDR3 DNA reads TGTGCCAGCAGTCCAATAAGGAAGTCAGACACTGAAGCTTTCTTT.

This chain uses TRBV10-3 with TRBJ2-6, with D uncertain. There are 16 residues in the CDR3. Deletions cut 4 bases from V and 4 bases from J, with 14 bases between. The germline CDR1 and CDR2 sequences are ENHRY and SYGVKD. The CDR3 protein is CAISGTARFGANVLTF. The CDR3 region has the DNA TGTGCCATCAGTGGCACCGCCCGGTTCGGGGCCAACGTCCTGACTTTC.

This sequence joins TRBV5-4 and TRBJ2-5; unclear D gene. The CDR3 consists of 14 residues. CDR1 is SGHNT and CDR2 is YYREEE in the germline V gene (reference sequence). V lost 0 bases to trimming and J lost 1 base, with 7 bases between them. The CDR3 nucleotides read TGTGCCAGCAGCTTGGCCTACGGCCAAGAGACCCAGTACTTC. Protein: CASSLAYGQETQYF.

In its sample, this clonotype was seen a few times. The rearrangement links TRBV5-8 to TRBJ1-2; TRBD1 matches at 9 bases. Germline V gene lookup returns CDR1 SGHTS and CDR2 YDEGEE. This CDR3 region has 15 residues. V was clipped by 9 bases and J by 7 bases; unmatched bases: 16. The CDR3 DNA reads TGTGCCACCACGATACGACGGGACAGGGATGCTGGCTACACCTTC. Translated, it gives CATTIRRDRDAGYTF.